Each of the 26 T cell receptor beta chains below was sequenced from the same sample in a study of T cells in women clearing cervical HPV infection. Method: immunoSEQ multiplex PCR; TCRdb's copy keeps in-frame clones and lacks some. This listing includes about 30,000 clones. Sequencing input: blood buffy coat. The receptors were gathered from a woman between 18 and 75 years old with a cervical HPV16 infection that either progressed to CIN3+ or cleared (not recorded which).

Note on this clone: Sequencing ends 3 residues short of the CDR3 end; the germline J gene provides the rest. This rearrangement joins TRBV19 to TRBJ1-2; 7 nucleotides match TRBD1. Germline loops: CDR1 LNHDA, CDR2 SQIVND (reference sequence). The trim removed 9 bases at V and 0 bases at J, leaving 7 bases unmatched. The CDR3 has 14 residues. The covered CDR3 bases are TGTGCCAGCCGTACAGGGGTGTCTAACTATGGC. Its protein product is CASRTGVSNYG. The complete CDR3 reads CASRTGVSNYGYTF.

The CDR3 sequence is CSASTRSSYEQYF. The CDR3 bases that were read are TGCAGCGCCTCGACAAGGAGCTCCTACGAG. The chain carries TRBV29-1 and TRBJ2-7, with D uncertain. The CDR3 end falls 3 residues outside the read, so it is completed with the germline J gene. V shed 7 bases and J shed 0 bases, with 13 bases lying between them. Germline V CDR1 and CDR2: SQVTM, ANQGSEA. This CDR3 has 13 residues.

As for this clone: The CDR3 end is not reached by the read, which stops 3 residues before it; the germline J gene fills it in. V usage is TRBV5-4 and J usage is TRBJ1-1, with a possible D match to TRBD1 (6 bases). V shed 3 bases and J shed 5 bases, with 14 bases lying between them. The V gene's germline CDR1 is SGHNT and CDR2 YYREEE (reference sequence). The CDR3 has 14 amino acids. The CDR3 DNA, read in part, is TGTGCCAGCAGCTCGGAGCGGGGGGCGACTGAA. Residues: CASSSERGATE. The whole CDR3 region reads CASSSERGATEAFF.

To note about this clone: The sequence runs out 3 residues before the end of the CDR3; the remainder is reconstructed from the germline J gene. The chain uses TRBV7-3 and TRBJ2-5, with 13 positions matching TRBD2. Germline lookup yields CDR1 SGHTA and CDR2 FQGTGA. The CDR3 sequence is 14 residues long. The CDR3 sequence is CASSLGTSGDTQYF. The covered CDR3 bases are TGTGCCAGCAGCCTAGGGACTAGCGGGGATACC.

Comment on this clone: The observed sequence ends 3 residues before the CDR3 terminus, with the missing tail filled in from the germline J gene. The rearrangement uses TRBV12-3 or TRBV12-4 and TRBJ2-5, with 8 bases aligning to TRBD1. The CDR3 is 17 residues long. Losses at the gene ends were 2 bases for V and 4 bases for J; bases not matched to a gene: 12. This chain's CDR3 is CASSLSWQGAMRETQYF. Partial CDR3 DNA: TGTGCCAGCAGTTTATCGTGGCAGGGGGCGATGAGAGAGACC.

Worth noting for this clone: Read sequence stops 3 residues before the CDR3 end, and the germline J gene provides the missing end. The rearrangement links TRBV20-1 to TRBJ2-1; 8 bases agree with TRBD2. V lost 0 bases and J lost 6; bases outside the gene matches: 10. The CDR3 sequence is 16 residues long. Germline lookup yields CDR1 DFQATT and CDR2 SNEGSKA (reference sequence). The DNA read from the CDR3 is TGCAGTGCTAGAGATTTTCGGGGGGGCGGGTTCAATGAG. As protein: CSARDFRGGGFNE. The whole CDR3 protein is CSARDFRGGGFNEQFF.

Concerning this clone: The CDR3 extends 3 residues past the end of the read, so its final part is completed from the germline J gene. The chain joins TRBV6-1 to TRBJ2-3, with D maybe TRBD1 (6 bases). Trimming stripped 6 bases from V and 6 bases from J, with 16 bases between. CDR3 size: 14 residues. CDR1 is MNHNS, CDR2 SASEGT, per germline. The CDR3 DNA, read in part, is TGTGCCAGCAGGGAACCCGTTAGGGGGGATACG. Protein: CASREPVRGDT. The full CDR3 reads CASREPVRGDTQYF.

A note on this clone: The DNA ends 3 residues before the CDR3 does, and the rest of the CDR3 is filled in from the germline J gene. J is TRBJ2-3 and V is TRBV5-6; D possibly corresponds to TRBD2 (5 bases). CDR1 SGHDT and CDR2 YYEEEE come from the germline V gene. This CDR3 region has 13 residues. Incomplete CDR3 DNA: TGTGCCAGCAGCCTAGTACCGTCGGGGACG. Residues: CASSLVPSGT. The whole CDR3 protein is CASSLVPSGTQYF.

The sequenced part of the CDR3 DNA is TGTGCCAGTAGTACCCCCTCGCGCCCGCGCGATACG. It codes for CASSTPSRPRDT. The whole CDR3 protein is CASSTPSRPRDTQYF. V and J are TRBV19 and TRBJ2-3; D remains ambiguous. The missing CDR3 end, 3 residues past where the read stops, is filled in from the germline J gene. CDR3 length: 15 amino acids. Trimming removed 4 bases at V and 6 bases at J, with 17 bases between. Per germline, CDR1 LNHDA and CDR2 SQIVND (reference sequence).

For this clone: Read data end 3 residues before the CDR3 end; the end is taken from the germline J gene. The J gene is TRBJ2-3, the V gene TRBV12-5; TRBD1 aligns across 7 bases. CDR1 is LGHNT, CDR2 FRNRAP, per germline. The V gene end was trimmed by 1 base and the J gene end by 6 bases; junction bases not matched to a gene: 13. CDR3 size: 17 residues. The sequenced CDR3 bases are TGTGCTAGTGGTTTGGGCCTGAAGGGGGCGATTTCGGATACG. It specifies CASGLGLKGAISDT. The entire CDR3 protein is CASGLGLKGAISDTQYF.

With respect to this clone: The read falls 3 residues short of the CDR3 end, and the missing part is taken from the germline J gene. This sequence joins TRBV2 and TRBJ2-2; 8 nucleotides match TRBD2. The CDR3 is 15 residues long. J gave up 0 bases and V 5 bases, and 2 bases lay outside the gene matches. Germline CDR1 is SNHLY and CDR2 is FYNNEI. CDR3 residues: CASSHSGANTGELFF. Partial CDR3 DNA: TGTGCCAGCAGTCATAGCGGGGCGAACACCGGGGAG. The entire variable domain, with the rest obtained from reference TRBV2 and TRBJ2-2, is as follows: EPEVTQTPSHQVTQMGQEVILRCVPISNHLYFYWYRQILGQKVEFLVSFYNNEISEKSEIFDDQFSVERPDGSNFTLKIRSTKLEDSAMYFCASSHSGANTGELFFGEGSRLTVL.

Remarks on this clone: The read stops 3 residues short of the end of the CDR3; the missing end is completed from the germline J gene. The V gene is TRBV20-1, the J gene TRBJ2-5; 9 bases are a match to TRBD1. The CDR3 is 15 amino acids. Per germline, CDR1 DFQATT and CDR2 SNEGSKA (reference sequence). J gave up 5 bases and V 0 bases, and 7 bases lay outside the gene matches. CDR3 DNA, as far as it was read: TGCAGTGCTAGAGATGGGGACAGGGTACTGGAGACC. Amino acids: CSARDGDRVLET. The whole CDR3 reads CSARDGDRVLETQYF.

Comment on this clone: The read halts 3 residues ahead of the CDR3 end, with the missing end drawn from the germline J gene. V is TRBV5-1 and J is TRBJ2-5; a possible D gene is TRBD1 (6 bases). CDR1 and CDR2 from the germline V gene are SGHRS and YFSETQ. The CDR3 spans 14 residues. V lost 1 base and J lost 5, with 12 bases in between. Incomplete CDR3 DNA: TGCGCCAGCAGCTTGCAGGGGATAAAGGAGACC. Amino acids: CASSLQGIKET. In full, the CDR3 is CASSLQGIKETQYF.

Points on this clone: The read gets to within 3 residues of the CDR3 end, and the germline J gene fills in the rest. J is TRBJ2-2 and V is TRBV5-5, with a weak D call TRBD1 (5 bases). The V gene's germline CDR1 is SGHKS and CDR2 YYEKEE (reference sequence). This CDR3 has 14 residues. CDR3 DNA, as far as it was read: TGTGCCAGCAGCGTTAACTCTGGGGCCAACGTG. This sequence encodes CASSVNSGANV. The CDR3 in its entirety is CASSVNSGANVLFF.

To note about this clone: With the read ending 3 residues before the CDR3 end, the germline J gene is used to fill in that end. V gene TRBV30 combines with J gene TRBJ2-1; D not certain. The CDR3 extends over 11 amino acids. V was pared by 0 bases and J by 9 bases, with 6 bases between. Germline CDR1 is GTSNPN and CDR2 is SVGIG (reference sequence). CDR3 DNA, as far as it was read: TGTGCCTGGAGTGTGTTCGGTGAG. Its translation: CAWSVFGE. The full-length CDR3 reads as CAWSVFGEQFF.

With regard to this clone: The CDR3 is cut off 3 residues early in the read; its end comes from the germline J gene. The rearrangement uses TRBV18 and TRBJ2-2, with 7 bases fitting TRBD2. The CDR3 covers 14 residues. CDR1 is KGHSH and CDR2 is LQKENI in the germline V gene. Germline trimming cut 3 bases from V and 5 bases from J; bases unmatched to any gene: 3. The CDR3 spells CASSPRTRTGELFF. Partial CDR3 DNA: TGTGCCAGCTCACCGAGGACTAGGACCGGGGAG.

Concerning this clone itself: From the germline J gene comes the end of the CDR3, since the read stops 3 residues before it. The V call is TRBV10-3, the J call TRBJ2-5, with D possibly being TRBD1 (5 bases). CDR1 and CDR2 from the germline V gene are ENHRY and SYGVKD. This CDR3 has 12 residues. V lost 4 bases to trimming and J lost 7 bases, with 10 bases between them. CDR3 sequence: CAISVGVATQYF. The CDR3 bases that were read are TGTGCCATCAGTGTAGGGGTGGCGACC.

Partial CDR3 DNA: TGCGCCAGCAGCCTGAGGGCCGGACTAGCTAAATTCTCCTACGAG. It specifies CASSLRAGLAKFSYE. The full CDR3 sequence reads CASSLRAGLAKFSYEQYF. V and J are TRBV5-1 and TRBJ2-7, with TRBD2 matching 8 bases. The CDR3 goes on 3 residues after the read ends, and that part is filled in from the germline J gene. The CDR3 totals 18 residues. From germline, CDR1 is SGHRS and CDR2 YFSETQ. V lost 4 bases, J lost 0 bases, and 15 bases stayed unmatched.

Comments on this clone: From the germline J gene comes the end of the CDR3, since the read stops 3 residues before it. The chain carries TRBV5-6 and TRBJ1-2; 9 bases are shared with TRBD1. Unmatched junction bases numbered 14, after V lost 7 bases and J lost 7 bases. The CDR3 extends over 15 amino acids. CDR1 and CDR2 (germline): SGHDT, YYEEEE. CDR3 loop: CASSFTGGWGCGYTF. Incomplete CDR3 DNA: TGTGCCAGCTCATTCACAGGGGGCTGGGGTTGTGGC.

Comments on this clone: At one end the junction does not follow the germline gene, possibly because of a read error. The read comes to an end 3 residues before the CDR3 does, leaving the germline J gene to fill in the end. The chain has TRBV7-7 and TRBJ2-2, with 10 bases identical to TRBD1. Germline-derived CDR1 and CDR2 are SSHAT and FNYEAQ (reference sequence). This CDR3 contains 13 residues. This CDR3 reads CASSYGQGGKLFF. Partial CDR3 DNA: TGTGCTAGCAGTTACGGACAGGGGGGGAAG.

CDR3 bases read: TGTGCCAGCAGCTTAGTGTTCTCTGGGGCCAACGTG. It translates to CASSLVFSGANV. The complete CDR3 reads CASSLVFSGANVLFF. The chain links TRBV11-3 to TRBJ2-2; D is perhaps TRBD1 (5 bases). Read data end 3 residues before the CDR3 end; the end is taken from the germline J gene. The germline gives CDR1 SGHNT, CDR2 YENEEA. The CDR3 length is 15 residues.

In regard to this clone: The read falls 3 residues short of the CDR3 end, and the missing part is taken from the germline J gene. The chain uses TRBV9 and TRBJ2-2; D perhaps matches TRBD1 (6 bases). This CDR3 comprises 18 residues. CDR1 and CDR2 (germline): SGDLS, YYNGEE. CDR3 DNA (partial): TGTGCCAGCAGCCCCCACCACAGGGCACTCTCTGGGGCCAACGTG. Translating gives CASSPHHRALSGANV. The CDR3 reads in full as CASSPHHRALSGANVLFF.

In regard to this clone: The CDR3 end lies 3 residues beyond the end of the read and is filled in from the germline J gene. The V and J genes are TRBV2 and TRBJ1-2; 9 nucleotides line up with TRBD1. The CDR3 totals 14 residues. The germline V gene encodes CDR1 SNHLY and CDR2 FYNNEI. The ends lost 8 bases at V and 4 bases at J; junction bases unmatched: 8. CDR3 residues: CASRRTGVGYGYTF. CDR3 DNA (partial): TGTGCCAGCCGTAGGACAGGGGTGGGCTATGGC.

A note on this clone: The CDR3 extends 3 residues past the end of the read, so its final part is completed from the germline J gene. V gene TRBV7-9 combines with J gene TRBJ2-1, with no clear D. CDR1 is SEHNR and CDR2 is FQNEAQ in the germline V gene (reference sequence). The CDR3 consists of 13 residues. V lost 5 bases and J lost 7, with 12 bases in between. The CDR3 here is CASSVIRANEQFF. The DNA read from the CDR3 is TGTGCCAGCAGCGTGATAAGGGCGAATGAG.

Details on this clone: Coverage ceases 3 residues before the CDR3 finishes, and the germline J gene fills in the end. The gene calls are TRBV19 and TRBJ1-1; unclear D gene. The V end was cut by 8 bases, the J end by 5 bases, with 15 bases between. Per germline, CDR1 LNHDA and CDR2 SQIVND (reference sequence). This CDR3 spans 13 amino acids. The chain's CDR3 is CASQDGLGTEAFF. Incomplete CDR3 DNA: TGTGCCAGTCAGGACGGACTGGGGACTGAA.

On this clone itself: The CDR3 extends 3 residues past the end of the read, so its final part is completed from the germline J gene. The gene calls are TRBV18 and TRBJ2-2; TRBD1 matches at 7 bases. This CDR3 region has 15 residues. CDR1 KGHSH and CDR2 LQKENI come from the germline V gene. The covered CDR3 bases are TGTGCCAGCTCACCCGGACAGGCTGGGGTGGAAAAG. Translated: CASSPGQAGVEK. The CDR3 as a whole reads CASSPGQAGVEKLFF.